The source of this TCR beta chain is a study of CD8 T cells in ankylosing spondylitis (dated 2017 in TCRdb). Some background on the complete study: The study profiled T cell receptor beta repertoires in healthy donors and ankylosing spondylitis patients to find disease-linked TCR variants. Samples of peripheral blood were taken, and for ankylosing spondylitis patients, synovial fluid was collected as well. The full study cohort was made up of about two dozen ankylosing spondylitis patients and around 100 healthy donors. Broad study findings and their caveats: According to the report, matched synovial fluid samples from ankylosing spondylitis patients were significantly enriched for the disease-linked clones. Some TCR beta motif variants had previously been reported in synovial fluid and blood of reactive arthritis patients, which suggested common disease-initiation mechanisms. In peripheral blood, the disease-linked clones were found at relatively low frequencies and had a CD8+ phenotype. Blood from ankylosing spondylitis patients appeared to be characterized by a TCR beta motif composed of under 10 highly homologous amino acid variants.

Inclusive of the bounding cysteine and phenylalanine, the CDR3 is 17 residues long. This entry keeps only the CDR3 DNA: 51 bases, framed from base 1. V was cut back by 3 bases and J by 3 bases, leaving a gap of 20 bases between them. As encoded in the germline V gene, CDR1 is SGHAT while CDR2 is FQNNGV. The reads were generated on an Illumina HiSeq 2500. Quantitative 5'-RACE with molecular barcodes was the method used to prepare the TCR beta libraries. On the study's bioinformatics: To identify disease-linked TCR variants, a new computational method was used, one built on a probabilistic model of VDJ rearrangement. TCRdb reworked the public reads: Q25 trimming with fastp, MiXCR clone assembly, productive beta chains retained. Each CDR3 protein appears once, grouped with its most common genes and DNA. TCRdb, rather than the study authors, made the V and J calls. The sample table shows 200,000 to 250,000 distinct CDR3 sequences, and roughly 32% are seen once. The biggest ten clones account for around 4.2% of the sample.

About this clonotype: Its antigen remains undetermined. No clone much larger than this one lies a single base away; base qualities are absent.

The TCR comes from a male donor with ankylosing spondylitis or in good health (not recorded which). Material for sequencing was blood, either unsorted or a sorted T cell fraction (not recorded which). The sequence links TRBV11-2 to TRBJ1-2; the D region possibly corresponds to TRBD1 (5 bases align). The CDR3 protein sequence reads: CASSFHQAAGRDYGYTF. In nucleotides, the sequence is TGTGCCAGCAGCTTCCACCAAGCGGCAGGGAGGGACTATGGCTACACCTTC.